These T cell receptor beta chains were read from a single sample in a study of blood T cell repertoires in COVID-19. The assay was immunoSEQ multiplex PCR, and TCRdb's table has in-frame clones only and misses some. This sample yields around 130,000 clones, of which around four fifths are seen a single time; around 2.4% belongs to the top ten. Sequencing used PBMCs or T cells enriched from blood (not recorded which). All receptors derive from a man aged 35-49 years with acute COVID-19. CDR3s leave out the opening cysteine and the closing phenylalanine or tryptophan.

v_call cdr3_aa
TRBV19 ASSIEGGPNEKLF
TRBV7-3 ASSEAGGADYGYT
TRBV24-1 ATSDPGEEPY
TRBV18 ASSRAGQSSYEQY
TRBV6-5 ASSPAGTEAF
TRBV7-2 ASSLEKARRGDTQY
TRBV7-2 ASSYNREETQY
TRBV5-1 ASSPLQGRRHGYT
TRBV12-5 ASVGGQGRHSPLH
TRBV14 ASSQAPVVLWEAF
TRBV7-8 ASSLSRRGEQY
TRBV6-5 ASRLNRGEGYT
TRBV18 ASSPGQTYNSPLH
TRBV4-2 ASSQATGGYGYT
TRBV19 ASLPTGTGEKLF
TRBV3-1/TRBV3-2 ASSFRTSGHGELF
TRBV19 ASSMRVYSNQPQH
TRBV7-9 ASSPGQDYGYT
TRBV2 ASSVSGVLDTQY
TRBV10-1 ASSDQKGTDTQY
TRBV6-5 ASIPHGAGTYEQY
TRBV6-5 ANPDRSLSGNTIY
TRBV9 ASSVMLAGGTQY
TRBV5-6 ASSLGQGDGYT
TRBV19 ASLAGQLKANYGYT
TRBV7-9 ASSLAFQGLESPLH
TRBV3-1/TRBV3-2 ASSQAQQGASGYT
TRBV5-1 ASSLGQGYQETQY
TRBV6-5 ASTIPGQGNSPLH
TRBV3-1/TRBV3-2 ASSPTGTSNQPQH
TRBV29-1 SVGRGYEQY
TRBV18 ASLTPDLPYEQY
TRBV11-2 ASTPQRDRGWSGYT
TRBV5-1 ASSLGGSSYNSPLH
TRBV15 ATSRGRGSYGYT
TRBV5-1 ASSSEGQNQPQH
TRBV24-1 ATSEGTANTEAF
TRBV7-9 ASSLLAGGSLDTQY
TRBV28 ASKPGRNQPQH
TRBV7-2 ASSPFQGLGQPQH
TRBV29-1 SVRKKGAGYGYT
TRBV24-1 ATSDATSGSGDEQF
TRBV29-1 STTRGPTDTQY
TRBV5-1 ASSPGQGVFSEAF
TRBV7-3 ASSPSPTSGYT
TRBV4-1 ASSLGSGADTEAF
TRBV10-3 AISVVTGTYEQY
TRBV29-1 SVDMGGGTGSGGYT
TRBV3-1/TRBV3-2 ASSWEGYEQY
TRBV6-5 ASSYVRGPNYGYT
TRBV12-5 ASGLDRDSSGAEAF
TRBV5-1 ASFDIFYGYT
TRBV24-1 ATSDPGTGFKEQF